Listed below are T cell receptor beta chains from one sample, sequenced in a study of CD8 T cells in Susac syndrome. A single record per CDR3 protein comes from TCRdb applying MiXCR to the immunoSEQ multiplex PCR reads. The data contain more than 200,000 distinct CDR3 sequences, roughly 93% of them seen just once; the ten biggest clones take up 0.15%. Sequencing input: CD4+ T cells from PBMCs. The source is a human donor with Susac syndrome. Both conserved end residues are part of each CDR3. The order of the fields is V gene, J gene, clone size, CDR3 protein. A clone size is listed for some rows: how often the clone was seen (once, few, many), or a class if it is expanded.

v_gene: TRBV9; j_gene: TRBJ2-1; abundance: NA; CDR3aa: CASSVGTSSYNEQFF
v_gene: TRBV6-2/TRBV6-3; j_gene: TRBJ1-5; abundance: NA; CDR3aa: CASSYTGEDQPQHF
v_gene: TRBV6-6; j_gene: TRBJ2-2; abundance: NA; CDR3aa: CASSSSGNAGELFF
v_gene: TRBV5-6; j_gene: TRBJ1-2; abundance: NA; CDR3aa: CASSPRQGSGYTF
v_gene: TRBV5-1; j_gene: TRBJ2-3; abundance: NA; CDR3aa: CASSLTGTSTDTQYF
v_gene: TRBV5-5; j_gene: TRBJ1-4; abundance: NA; CDR3aa: CASSLASGTANEKLFF
v_gene: TRBV9; j_gene: TRBJ2-1; abundance: NA; CDR3aa: CASSSLDNEQFF
v_gene: TRBV30; j_gene: TRBJ2-1; abundance: NA; CDR3aa: CAWSVRDEQFF
v_gene: TRBV27; j_gene: TRBJ1-1; abundance: NA; CDR3aa: CASGRQAKNTEAFF
v_gene: TRBV30; j_gene: TRBJ1-2; abundance: NA; CDR3aa: CAWSRGRDYGYTF
v_gene: TRBV30; j_gene: TRBJ2-2; abundance: NA; CDR3aa: CAWSVPGPLATGELFF
v_gene: TRBV5-4; j_gene: TRBJ2-7; abundance: NA; CDR3aa: CASSLDANEQYF
v_gene: TRBV7-2; j_gene: TRBJ1-5; abundance: NA; CDR3aa: CASSLRSNSNQPQHF
v_gene: TRBV7-2; j_gene: TRBJ1-1; abundance: NA; CDR3aa: CASSDHGRGEAFF
v_gene: TRBV12-3/TRBV12-4; j_gene: TRBJ1-2; abundance: few; CDR3aa: CASSLGDSYGYTF
v_gene: TRBV30; j_gene: TRBJ1-2; abundance: NA; CDR3aa: CAWSIGGRGYTF
v_gene: TRBV12-3/TRBV12-4; j_gene: TRBJ1-5; abundance: NA; CDR3aa: CASSLGVGKPQHF
v_gene: TRBV30; j_gene: TRBJ1-6; abundance: NA; CDR3aa: CAWSPPLGTLPSPLHF
v_gene: TRBV7-2; j_gene: TRBJ2-2; abundance: NA; CDR3aa: CASSKGPLTTGELFF